Below, 15 T cell receptor beta chains from the same sample are listed, as sequenced in a study of blood T cells in healthy people across ages. Primers used in a second PCR of roughly 6 to 12 cycles were a sample-barcoded 5' primer and a J-beta primer mix. TCRdb re-analysed the 5' RACE reads in MiXCR, keeping a single row per CDR3 protein. The sample comprises about 1.4 million distinct CDR3 sequences, 59% of which are singletons, and over 5% rests with the top ten. Sample: blood. These receptors all stem from a man aged 18 to 30 in good health.

The gene calls are TRBV28 and TRBJ2-3; D assignment may be TRBD1 or TRBD2 (5 bases each). Trimming removed 4 bases from V and 0 bases from J, with 11 bases in between. The V gene's germline CDR1 is MDHEN and CDR2 SYDVKM. The length of the CDR3 is 15 residues. CDR3 protein: CASSYGTGSTDTQYF. Here the CDR3 DNA reads TGTGCCAGCAGTTATGGGACGGGAAGCACAGATACGCAGTATTTT.

Only a few counts were recorded for this clonotype. V gene TRBV24-1 combines with J gene TRBJ2-1, with D unclear. The last part of the DNA fits TRBJ2-7 better; the J call may be wrong. This CDR3 is 17 amino acids long. Looked up from germline, CDR1 is KGHDR and CDR2 is SFDVKD. CDR3 DNA: TGTGCCACCAGTACAAAGGACGGCCCCCCAGATGGGTACGAGCAGTACTTC. Translating it yields CATSTKDGPPDGYEQYF.

The chain has TRBV27 and TRBJ1-2; 8 bases map to TRBD1. This CDR3 spans 13 amino acids. CDR1 is MNHEY and CDR2 is SMNVEV in the germline V gene (reference sequence). With 5 bases clipped from V and 8 bases from J, the junction kept 7 bases outside the gene matches. The CDR3 loop reads CASSLGQARGYTF. In DNA form, the CDR3 reads TGTGCCAGCAGTCTGGGACAGGCTCGGGGCTACACCTTC.

There are a few counts of this clonotype. The V call is TRBV5-6, the J call TRBJ2-7; tentative D call: TRBD2 (6 bases). Deletions cut 3 bases from V and 7 bases from J, with 8 bases between. Germline loops: CDR1 SGHDT, CDR2 YYEEEE. The CDR3 sequence is 11 residues long. CDR3 region: CASSWGVEQYF. CDR3 sequence (DNA): TGTGCCAGCAGCTGGGGGGTAGAGCAGTACTTC.

The CDR3: CASSDDPLGTQYF. The CDR3 nucleotides are TGTGCCAGCAGCGACGACCCCTTGGGGACCCAGTACTTC. This chain links TRBV3-1 with TRBJ2-5; unclear D gene. The CDR3 length is 13 residues. V was pared by 5 bases and J by 7 bases, with 14 bases between. Germline CDR1 and CDR2: LGHDT and YNNKEL (reference sequence).

This chain links TRBV24-1 with TRBJ2-3; TRBD2 might be the D (6 bases). Germline loops: CDR1 KGHDR, CDR2 SFDVKD. Trimming pared 1 base from V and 2 bases from J, leaving 9 bases between. The CDR3 has 15 amino acids. The CDR3 DNA follows: TGTGCCACCAGTGATTTATCGGGGGACACAGATACGCAGTATTTT. It yields the protein CATSDLSGDTDTQYF.

The CDR3 nucleotides are TGTGCCAGCAGCTTAAATCGACCCAGCCAGTTCTTC. It specifies CASSLNRPSQFF. This rearrangement joins TRBV7-2 to TRBJ2-1; D is undetermined. CDR1 and CDR2 from the germline V gene are SGHTA and FQGNSA. The V and J ends lost 2 bases and 13 bases respectively, with 12 bases between them. There are 12 residues in the CDR3. The full variable domain, its missing parts supplied by reference TRBV7-2 and TRBJ2-1, is GAGVSQSPSNKVTEKGKDVELRCDPISGHTALYWYRQSLGQGLEFLIYFQGNSAPDKSGLPSDRFSAERTGGSVSTLTIQRTQQEDSAVYLCASSLNRPSQFFGPGTRLTVL.

This clonotype was detected only a few times. The chain recombines TRBV4-3 with TRBJ2-6; D unclear. CDR1 is LGHNA, CDR2 YSLEER, per germline. CDR3 size: 18 residues. V was cut by 4 bases and J by 0 bases, with 16 bases left in between. This chain's CDR3 is CASSPWAQQSSGANVLTF. The CDR3 DNA follows: TGCGCCAGCAGCCCCTGGGCACAGCAGAGCTCTGGGGCCAACGTCCTGACTTTC.

V is TRBV20-1 and J is TRBJ2-5; TRBD1 is a possible D gene (6 bases). V shed 5 bases and J shed 4 bases, with 14 bases lying between them. This CDR3 comprises 13 residues. From germline, CDR1 is DFQATT and CDR2 SNEGSKA (reference sequence). The CDR3 nucleotides are TGCAGTGCTCCACCAGCCAGGGGAGAGACCCAGTACTTC. Its protein product is CSAPPARGETQYF.

The chain employs TRBV7-6 and TRBJ2-2; perhaps TRBD1 as D (6 bases). Germline V CDR1 and CDR2: SGHVS, FNYEAQ. This CDR3 spans 15 amino acids. V was pared by 1 base and J by 3 bases, with 9 bases between. The CDR3, as DNA: TGTGCCAGCAGCTTAGAGGACAGCTACACCGGGGAGCTGTTTTTT. Amino acids: CASSLEDSYTGELFF. Drawing the rest from reference TRBV7-6 and TRBJ2-2, the complete variable domain is GAGVSQSPRYKVTKRGQDVALRCDPISGHVSLYWYRQALGQGPEFLTYFNYEAQQDKSGLPNDRFSAERPEGSISTLTIQRTEQRDSAMYRCASSLEDSYTGELFFGEGSRLTVL.

The gene calls are TRBV4-2 and TRBJ1-1, with TRBD1 matching 7 bases. Per the germline V gene, CDR1 is LGHNA and CDR2 is YNFKEQ. Unmatched junction bases numbered 6, after V lost 4 bases and J lost 4 bases. The CDR3 extends over 14 amino acids. The CDR3 region has the DNA TGTGCCAGCAGCCTGCCAGGGGGGCTCACTGAAGCTTTCTTT. Protein product: CASSLPGGLTEAFF.

This clonotype was detected once. The rearrangement joins TRBV6-6 to TRBJ2-1; the D call may be TRBD1 or TRBD2 (5 bases each). The V gene lost 0 bases and the J gene lost 4 bases, with 16 bases spanning the gap. CDR3 length: 17 amino acids. Germline CDR1 reads MNHNY; CDR2 reads SVGAGI (reference sequence). CDR3 sequence: CASSYSVGTEAYNEQFF. CDR3 nucleotide sequence: TGTGCCAGCAGTTACTCAGTCGGGACGGAAGCTTACAATGAGCAGTTCTTC.

This clonotype was seen a few times. The rearrangement joins TRBV12-3 or TRBV12-4 to TRBJ1-6; TRBD1 is a possible D gene (5 bases). V dropped 2 bases and J dropped 5 bases, with 16 bases sitting between them. The CDR3 runs to 17 residues. The CDR3 DNA follows: TGTGCCAGCAGTTTATCAGGGTACGACCTAGATAATTCACCCCTCCACTTT. This gives the protein CASSLSGYDLDNSPLHF.

Note on this clonotype: Germline is not matched at one junction end, which may reflect a read error. The V gene is TRBV7-6, the J gene TRBJ2-1; the D gene is possibly TRBD2 (5 bases). In germline, CDR1 is SGHVS, CDR2 FNYEAQ. CDR3 size: 14 residues. In nucleotides, the CDR3 is TGTGCCAGCAGCCCTGGGCTAGCATACAATGAGCAGCTCTTC. Its translation: CASSPGLAYNEQLF.

This clonotype appeared a few times. The V gene is TRBV7-2, the J gene TRBJ2-3, with D possibly matching TRBD2 (6 bases). The germline gives CDR1 SGHTA, CDR2 FQGNSA. The ends were cut back, 6 bases at V and 12 bases at J, with 19 bases in the middle. The CDR3 consists of 13 residues. This CDR3 reads CASRNDGGDVQYF. CDR3 DNA sequence: TGTGCCAGCAGAAACGACGGGGGTGACGTCCAGTATTTT.